This record concerns one T cell receptor beta chain sequence. This specimen comes from a study of neoadjuvant nivolumab and ipilimumab in lung cancer. The protocol was immunoSEQ multiplex PCR, while the TCRdb copy is restricted to in-frame clones and leaves out a portion. The sample holds 40,000 to 60,000 clones, 80% to 90% seen once. This CDR3 has 16 amino acids. V gave up 4 bases and J gave up 5 bases; unmatched junction bases: 11. The germline V gene encodes CDR1 LGHNA and CDR2 YNFKEQ. Material: blood, obtained before neoadjuvant nivolumab, alone or with ipilimumab. V gene TRBV4-2 combines with J gene TRBJ1-5; TRBD1 agrees at 7 bases. The sequence derives from an adult with non-small cell lung cancer. Some clones in this sample may be carry-over from other donors' samples. CDR3 region: CASSPEPSGGDQPQHF. The CDR3 region has the DNA TGTGCCAGCAGCCCCGAACCTTCAGGGGGTGATCAGCCCCAGCATTTT.